This T cell receptor (beta chain) emerged from a study of blood T cell repertoires in COVID-19. The overall study: PBMCs, B-cell-depleted T cells, or T cells were the source of the cDNA or gDNA that made up the material.

This CDR3 comprises 17 residues. V shed 4 bases and J 4 bases; nucleotides not matched to a gene: 8. Germline V gene sequence: CDR1 SGHRS, CDR2 YFSETQ. Original handling: Amplification from reference gene primers served as the basis for estimated nucleated cell counts. Sequencing was performed with immunoSEQ multiplex PCR; in TCRdb, only in-frame clones are kept and a portion is missing. The V and J calls and clone size come from that table; D and trimming were worked out from the DNA. The table has about 390,000 clones, about 89% seen once; the top ten hold about 2.3%. Sequencing was done on a sample of peripheral blood. The source of this sequence is a woman aged 55-75 years with COVID-19, enrolled during active disease. The V and J genes are TRBV5-1 and TRBJ2-2; 12 bases are a match to TRBD1. CDR3 sequence reads: CASSRGQGAIGTGELFF. CDR3 DNA sequence: TGCGCCAGCAGCCGGGGACAGGGGGCGATTGGCACCGGGGAGCTGTTTTTT.